The sample holds many counts of the clone carrying this T cell receptor beta chain. What it binds is unknown. The entry originates in a study of response to subunit inactivated influenza vaccine. Regarding the study as a whole: With each seasonal influenza vaccination, the authors suggested, few new T cells are recruited.

Using its own MiXCR run on the RT-PCR reads, TCRdb lists one record per CDR3 protein. Altogether 450,000 to 500,000 distinct CDR3 sequences are present, 11% being singletons, with the ten largest covering roughly 12%. Germline V gene sequence: CDR1 SGHKS, CDR2 YYEKEE (reference sequence). Trimming cost V 4 bases and J 0 bases, with 14 bases left between them. This CDR3 region has 16 residues. The sequenced sample was PBMCs from blood, obtained 40 to 50 days after vaccination. This chain links TRBV5-5 with TRBJ1-3, with D possibly being TRBD1 (6 bases). This clonotype was obtained from a man aged 45-65 years who received an inactivated influenza vaccine. In nucleotides, the CDR3 is TGTGCCAGCAGCGCCGGGGGGCCCCTCTCTGGAAACACCATATATTTT. Its translation is CASSAGGPLSGNTIYF. The complete variable domain, with remaining parts taken from reference TRBV5-5 and TRBJ1-3, reads DAGVTQSPTHLIKTRGQQVTLRCSPISGHKSVSWYQQVLGQGPQFIFQYYEKEERGRGNFPDRFSARQFPNYSSELNVNALLLGDSALYLCASSAGGPLSGNTIYFGEGSWLTVV.